The sequence of this T cell receptor beta chain was determined in a study of T-cell memory formation after mild COVID-19. Germline CDR1 reads SGHVS; CDR2 reads FQNEAQ. This CDR3 has 15 amino acids. Trimming stripped 2 bases from V and 4 bases from J, with 14 bases between. TCRdb used MiXCR to reprocess the 5' RACE reads, holding one entry per CDR3 protein. The table records 470,000 or so distinct CDR3 sequences, approximately 25% of them present only once. This receptor was identified in an adult woman who had mild COVID-19 (a few samples of this study predate the infection). Cell type and time point are not known. The chain links TRBV7-8 to TRBJ1-2; D not certain. What was sequenced was PBMCs or a T cell subset sorted from them (not recorded which). The CDR3: CASSLRDLGGYGYTF. In DNA, the CDR3 is TGTGCCAGCAGCTTAAGGGATCTAGGTGGCTATGGCTACACCTTC.